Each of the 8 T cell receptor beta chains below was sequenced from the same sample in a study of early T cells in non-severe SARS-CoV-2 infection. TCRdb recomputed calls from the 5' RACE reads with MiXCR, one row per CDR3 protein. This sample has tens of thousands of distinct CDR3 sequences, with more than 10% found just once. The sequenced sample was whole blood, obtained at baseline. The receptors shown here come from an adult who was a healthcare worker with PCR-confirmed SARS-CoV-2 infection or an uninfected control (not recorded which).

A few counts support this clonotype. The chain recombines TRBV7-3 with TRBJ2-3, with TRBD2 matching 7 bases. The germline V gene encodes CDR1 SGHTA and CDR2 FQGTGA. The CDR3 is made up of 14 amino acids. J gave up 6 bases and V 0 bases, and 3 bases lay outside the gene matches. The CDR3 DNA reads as TGTGCCAGCAGCTTAACGGTGCGGGAGGATACGCAGTATTTT. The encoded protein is CASSLTVREDTQYF.

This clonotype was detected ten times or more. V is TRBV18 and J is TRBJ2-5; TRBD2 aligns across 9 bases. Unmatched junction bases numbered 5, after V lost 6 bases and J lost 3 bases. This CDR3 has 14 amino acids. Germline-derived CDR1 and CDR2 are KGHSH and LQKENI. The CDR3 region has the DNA TGTGCCAGCTCCCCGTTAGCGGGGGAAGAGACCCAGTACTTC. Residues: CASSPLAGEETQYF.

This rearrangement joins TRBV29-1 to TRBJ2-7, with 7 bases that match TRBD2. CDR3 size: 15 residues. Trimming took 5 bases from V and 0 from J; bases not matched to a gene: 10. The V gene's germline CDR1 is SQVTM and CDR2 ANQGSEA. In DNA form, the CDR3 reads TGCAGCGTTCGGGGGGTGACGGGGAGCTCCTACGAGCAGTACTTC. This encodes CSVRGVTGSSYEQYF.

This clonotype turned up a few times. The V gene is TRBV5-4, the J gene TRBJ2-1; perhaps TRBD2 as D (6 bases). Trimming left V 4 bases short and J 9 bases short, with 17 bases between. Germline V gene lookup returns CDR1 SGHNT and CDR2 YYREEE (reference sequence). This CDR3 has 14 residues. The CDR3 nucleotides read TGTGCCAGCAGCCCGAATCGACTAGAACGTGAGCAGTTCTTC. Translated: CASSPNRLEREQFF.

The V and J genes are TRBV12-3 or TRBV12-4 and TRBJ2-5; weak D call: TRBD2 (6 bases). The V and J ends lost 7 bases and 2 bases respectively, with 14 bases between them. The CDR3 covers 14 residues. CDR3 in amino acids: CASTLGTAQETQYF. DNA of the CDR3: TGTGCCAGCACCCTAGGGACTGCTCAAGAGACCCAGTACTTC.

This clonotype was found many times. In nucleotides, the CDR3 is TGTGCCAGCAGCTTAGAGGCGAACACCGGGGAGCTGTTTTTT. Amino acids: CASSLEANTGELFF. The rearrangement links TRBV7-9 to TRBJ2-2; D is undetermined. This CDR3 is 14 amino acids long. The germline CDR1 and CDR2 sequences are SEHNR and FQNEAQ (reference sequence). Between the trimmed V and J ends, which lost 1 base and 0 bases, there was a span of 3 bases.

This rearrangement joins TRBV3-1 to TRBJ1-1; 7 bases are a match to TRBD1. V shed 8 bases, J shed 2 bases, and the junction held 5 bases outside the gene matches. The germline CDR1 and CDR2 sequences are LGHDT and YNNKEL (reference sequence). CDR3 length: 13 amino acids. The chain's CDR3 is CASHNRGNTEAFF. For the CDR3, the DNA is TGTGCCAGCCATAACAGGGGAAACACTGAAGCTTTCTTT.

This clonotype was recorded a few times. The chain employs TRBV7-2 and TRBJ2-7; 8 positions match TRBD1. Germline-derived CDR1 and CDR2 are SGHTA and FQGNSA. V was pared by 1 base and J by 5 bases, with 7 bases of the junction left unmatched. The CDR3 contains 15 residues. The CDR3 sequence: CASSLDGTGPDEQYF. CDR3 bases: TGTGCCAGCAGCTTAGATGGGACAGGACCCGACGAGCAGTACTTC.